This section outlines one T cell receptor beta chain sequence together with its context. This entry is derived from a study of blood T cell repertoires in COVID-19. Study at large: The cDNA or gDNA used as material had been derived from T cells, B-cell-depleted T cells, or PBMCs.

Germline loops: CDR1 LGHNA, CDR2 YNFKEQ. The junction had 8 bases not matched to a gene; V was cut back by 6 bases and J by 2 bases. The CDR3 sequence is 16 residues long. Original processing methods: Using reference gene primer amplification, nucleated cell counts were estimated. The protocol was immunoSEQ multiplex PCR, while the TCRdb copy is restricted to in-frame clones and leaves out a portion. V and J calls plus clone size are reproduced from that table; the DNA served to infer D and trimming. Among fewer than 350,000 clones listed, around nine tenths were seen once. The study recruited people aged roughly 18 to 100 years across some 23 US areas.

The specimen was PBMCs or T cells enriched from blood (not recorded which). The chain uses TRBV4-2 and TRBJ2-1; 9 bases agree with TRBD2. The clonotype originates from an older woman in a cohort exposed to, infected with or recovered from COVID-19 (not recorded which). CDR3 sequence: CASSQLAGVTYNEQFF. CDR3 nucleotide sequence: TGTGCCAGCAGTCAGTTAGCGGGAGTCACCTACAATGAGCAGTTCTTC.